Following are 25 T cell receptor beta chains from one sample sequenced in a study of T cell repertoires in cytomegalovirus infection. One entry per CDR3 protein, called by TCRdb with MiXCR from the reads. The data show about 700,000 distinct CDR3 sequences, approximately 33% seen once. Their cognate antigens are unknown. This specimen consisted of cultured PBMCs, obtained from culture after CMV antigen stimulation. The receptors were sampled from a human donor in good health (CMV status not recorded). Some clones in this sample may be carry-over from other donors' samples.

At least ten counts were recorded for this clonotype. The CDR3 loop reads CASSWADESYEQYF. In nucleotides, the CDR3 is TGTGCCAGCAGCTGGGCGGACGAGTCCTACGAGCAGTACTTC. This rearrangement joins TRBV7-8 to TRBJ2-7; D not resolved. CDR3 length: 14 residues. The V end was cut by 4 bases, the J end by 1 base, with 11 bases between. Germline CDR1 and CDR2: SGHVS and FQNEAQ.

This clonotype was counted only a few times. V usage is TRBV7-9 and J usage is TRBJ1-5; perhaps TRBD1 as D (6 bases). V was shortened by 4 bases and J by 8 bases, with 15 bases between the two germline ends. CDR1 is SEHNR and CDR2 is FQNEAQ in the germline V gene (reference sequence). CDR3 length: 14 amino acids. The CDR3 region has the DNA TGTGCCAGCAGCTCGGGGACATCTATGGAGCCCCAGCATTTT. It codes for CASSSGTSMEPQHF.

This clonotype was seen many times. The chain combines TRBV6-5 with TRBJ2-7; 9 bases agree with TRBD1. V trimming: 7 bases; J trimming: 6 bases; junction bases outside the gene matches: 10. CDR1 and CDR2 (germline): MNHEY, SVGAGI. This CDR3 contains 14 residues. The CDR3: CASIGDRALSEQYF. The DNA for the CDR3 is TGTGCCAGCATCGGGGACAGGGCCCTATCCGAGCAGTACTTC.

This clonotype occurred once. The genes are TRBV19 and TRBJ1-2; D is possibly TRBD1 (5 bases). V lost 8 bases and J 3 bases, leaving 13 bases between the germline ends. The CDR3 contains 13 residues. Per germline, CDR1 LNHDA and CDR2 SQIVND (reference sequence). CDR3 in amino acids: CASGRGVDYGYTF. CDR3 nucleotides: TGTGCCAGTGGGAGGGGTGTCGACTATGGCTACACCTTC.

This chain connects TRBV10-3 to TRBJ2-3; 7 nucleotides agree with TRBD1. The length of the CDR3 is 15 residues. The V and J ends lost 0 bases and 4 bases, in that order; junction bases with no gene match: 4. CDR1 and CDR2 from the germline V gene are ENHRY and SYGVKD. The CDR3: CAISESLDRPDTQYF. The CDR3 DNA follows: TGTGCCATCAGTGAGTCGCTGGACAGGCCAGATACGCAGTATTTT.

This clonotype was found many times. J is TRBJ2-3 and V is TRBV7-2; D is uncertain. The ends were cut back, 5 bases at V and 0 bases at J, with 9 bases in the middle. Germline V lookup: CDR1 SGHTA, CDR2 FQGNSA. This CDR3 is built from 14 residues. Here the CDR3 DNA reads TGTGCCAGCAGCCCCAGCCTTAGCACAGATACGCAGTATTTT. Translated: CASSPSLSTDTQYF.

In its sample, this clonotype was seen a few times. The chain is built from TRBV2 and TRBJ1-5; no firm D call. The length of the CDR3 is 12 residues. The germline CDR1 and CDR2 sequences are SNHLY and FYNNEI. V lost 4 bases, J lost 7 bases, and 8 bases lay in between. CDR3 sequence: CASSVLVQPQHF. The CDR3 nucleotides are TGTGCCAGCAGTGTACTTGTGCAGCCCCAGCATTTT. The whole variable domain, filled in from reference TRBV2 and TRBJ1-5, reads EPEVTQTPSHQVTQMGQEVILRCVPISNHLYFYWYRQILGQKVEFLVSFYNNEISEKSEIFDDQFSVERPDGSNFTLKIRSTKLEDSAMYFCASSVLVQPQHFGDGTRLSIL.

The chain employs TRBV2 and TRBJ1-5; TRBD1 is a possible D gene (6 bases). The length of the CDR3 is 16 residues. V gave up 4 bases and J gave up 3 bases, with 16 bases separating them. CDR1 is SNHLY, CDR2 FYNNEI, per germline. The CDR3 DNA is TGTGCCAGCAGTGCCCCGACTACAGGGCCCAATCAGCCCCAGCATTTT. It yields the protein CASSAPTTGPNQPQHF.

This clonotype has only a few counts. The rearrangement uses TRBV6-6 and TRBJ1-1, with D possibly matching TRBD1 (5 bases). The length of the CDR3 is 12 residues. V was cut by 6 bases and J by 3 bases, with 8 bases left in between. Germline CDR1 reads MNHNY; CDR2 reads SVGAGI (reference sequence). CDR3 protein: CASRDTDTEAFF. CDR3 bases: TGTGCCAGCAGGGACACCGACACTGAAGCTTTCTTT.

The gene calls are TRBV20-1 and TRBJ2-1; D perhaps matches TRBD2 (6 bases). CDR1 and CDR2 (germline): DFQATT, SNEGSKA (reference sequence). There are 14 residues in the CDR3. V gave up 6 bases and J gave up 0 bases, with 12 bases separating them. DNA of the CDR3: TGCAGTGCCCACCCCGGGAGCTCCTACAATGAGCAGTTCTTC. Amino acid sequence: CSAHPGSSYNEQFF.

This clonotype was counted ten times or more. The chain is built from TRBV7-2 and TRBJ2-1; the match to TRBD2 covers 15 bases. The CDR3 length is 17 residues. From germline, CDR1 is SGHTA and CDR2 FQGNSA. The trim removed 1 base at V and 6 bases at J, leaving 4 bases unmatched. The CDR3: CASSLGTSGRAGNEQFF. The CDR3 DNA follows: TGTGCCAGCAGCTTAGGGACTAGCGGGAGGGCCGGCAATGAGCAGTTCTTC. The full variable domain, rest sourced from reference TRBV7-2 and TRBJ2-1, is GAGVSQSPSNKVTEKGKDVELRCDPISGHTALYWYRQSLGQGLEFLIYFQGNSAPDKSGLPSDRFSAERTGGSVSTLTIQRTQQEDSAVYLCASSLGTSGRAGNEQFFGPGTRLTVL.

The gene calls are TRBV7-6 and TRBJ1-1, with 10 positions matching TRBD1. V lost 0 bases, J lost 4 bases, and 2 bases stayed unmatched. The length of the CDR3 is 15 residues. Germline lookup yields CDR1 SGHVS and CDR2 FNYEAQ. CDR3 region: CASSLAGTGVTEAFF. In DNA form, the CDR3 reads TGTGCCAGCAGCTTAGCAGGGACAGGGGTCACTGAAGCTTTCTTT. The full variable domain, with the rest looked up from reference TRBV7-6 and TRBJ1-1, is GAGVSQSPRYKVTKRGQDVALRCDPISGHVSLYWYRQALGQGPEFLTYFNYEAQQDKSGLPNDRFSAERPEGSISTLTIQRTEQRDSAMYRCASSLAGTGVTEAFFGQGTRLTVV.

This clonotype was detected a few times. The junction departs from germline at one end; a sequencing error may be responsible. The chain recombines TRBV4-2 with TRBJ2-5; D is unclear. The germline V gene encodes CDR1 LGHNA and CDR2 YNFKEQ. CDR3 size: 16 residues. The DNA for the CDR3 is TGTGCCAGCAGCCAAGGGGATCGTAGGAGCGCCGGAGCCCATATATTC. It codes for CASSQGDRRSAGAHIF.

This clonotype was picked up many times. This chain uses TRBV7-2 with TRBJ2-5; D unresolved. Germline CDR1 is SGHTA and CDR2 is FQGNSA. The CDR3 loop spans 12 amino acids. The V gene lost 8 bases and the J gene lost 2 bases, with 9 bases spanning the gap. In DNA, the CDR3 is TGTGCCAGCTTGGGCCAACAAGAGACCCAGTACTTC. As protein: CASLGQQETQYF. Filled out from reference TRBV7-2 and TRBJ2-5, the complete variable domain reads GAGVSQSPSNKVTEKGKDVELRCDPISGHTALYWYRQSLGQGLEFLIYFQGNSAPDKSGLPSDRFSAERTGGSVSTLTIQRTQQEDSAVYLCASLGQQETQYFGPGTRLLVL.

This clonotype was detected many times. CDR3 region: CASSLGFLGEQFF. The CDR3 region has the DNA TGTGCCAGCAGCTTAGGGTTCCTCGGGGAGCAGTTCTTC. The V and J genes are TRBV7-2 and TRBJ2-1; D is unresolved. This CDR3 region has 13 residues. Looked up from germline, CDR1 is SGHTA and CDR2 is FQGNSA. The V gene lost 1 base and the J gene lost 10 bases, with 11 bases spanning the gap.

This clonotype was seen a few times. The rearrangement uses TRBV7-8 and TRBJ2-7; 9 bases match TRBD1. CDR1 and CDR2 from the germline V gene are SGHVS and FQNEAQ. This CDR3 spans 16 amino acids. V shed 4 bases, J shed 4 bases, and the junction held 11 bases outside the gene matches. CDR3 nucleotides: TGTGCCAGCAGCTCGGAAACAGGGGGCATTCTGTACGAGCAGTACTTC. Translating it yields CASSSETGGILYEQYF.

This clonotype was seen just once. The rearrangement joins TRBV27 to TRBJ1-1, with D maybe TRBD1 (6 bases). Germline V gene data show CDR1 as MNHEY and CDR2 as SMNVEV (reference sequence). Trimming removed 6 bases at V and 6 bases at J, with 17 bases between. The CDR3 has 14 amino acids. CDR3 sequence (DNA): TGTGCCAGCAGCCAGACAGGTTTTGGCTCTGAAGCTTTCTTT. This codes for CASSQTGFGSEAFF.

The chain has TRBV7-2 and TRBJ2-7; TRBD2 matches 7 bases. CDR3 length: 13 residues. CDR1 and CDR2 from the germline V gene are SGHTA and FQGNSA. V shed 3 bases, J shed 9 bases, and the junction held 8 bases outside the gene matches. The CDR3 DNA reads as TGTGCCAGCAGCTTGAGACGGGGGGAGGGGCAGTACTTC. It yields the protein CASSLRRGEGQYF.

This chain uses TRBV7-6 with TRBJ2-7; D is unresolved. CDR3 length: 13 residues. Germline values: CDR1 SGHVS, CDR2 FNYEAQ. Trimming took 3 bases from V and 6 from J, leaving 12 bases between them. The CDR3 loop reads CASSLGSVSEQYF. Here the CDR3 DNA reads TGTGCCAGCAGCTTGGGCAGTGTGAGCGAGCAGTACTTC.

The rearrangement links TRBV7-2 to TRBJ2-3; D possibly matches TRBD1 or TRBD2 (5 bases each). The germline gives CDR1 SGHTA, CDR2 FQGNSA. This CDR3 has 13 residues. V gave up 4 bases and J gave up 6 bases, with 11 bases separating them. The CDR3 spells CASSYRWGDTQYF. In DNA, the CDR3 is TGTGCCAGCAGCTATCGCTGGGGGGATACGCAGTATTTT.

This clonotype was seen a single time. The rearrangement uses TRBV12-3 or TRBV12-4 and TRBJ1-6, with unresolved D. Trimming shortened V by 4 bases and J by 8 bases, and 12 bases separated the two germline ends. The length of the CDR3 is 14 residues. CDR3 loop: CASSSVGVDSPLHF. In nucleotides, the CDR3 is TGTGCCAGCAGTTCCGTGGGCGTGGATTCACCCCTCCACTTT.

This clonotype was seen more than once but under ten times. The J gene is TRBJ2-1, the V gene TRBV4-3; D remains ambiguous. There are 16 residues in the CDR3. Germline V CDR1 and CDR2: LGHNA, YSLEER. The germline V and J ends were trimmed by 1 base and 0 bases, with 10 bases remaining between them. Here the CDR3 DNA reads TGCGCCAGCAGCCAAGTGGCTAGGAGCTCCTACAATGAGCAGTTCTTC. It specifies CASSQVARSSYNEQFF.

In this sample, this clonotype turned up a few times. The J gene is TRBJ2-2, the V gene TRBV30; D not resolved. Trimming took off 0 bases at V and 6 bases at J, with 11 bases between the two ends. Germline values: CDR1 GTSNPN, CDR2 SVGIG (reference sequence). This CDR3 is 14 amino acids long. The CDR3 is CAWSVSRVAGELFF. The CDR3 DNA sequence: TGTGCCTGGAGTGTAAGCCGTGTGGCCGGGGAGCTGTTTTTT.

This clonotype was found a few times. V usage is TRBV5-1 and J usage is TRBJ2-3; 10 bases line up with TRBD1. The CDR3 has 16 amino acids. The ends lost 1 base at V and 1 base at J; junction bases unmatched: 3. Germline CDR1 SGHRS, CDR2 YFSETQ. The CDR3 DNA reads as TGCGCCAGCAGCTTGAGGGACAGGGGACGCACAGATACGCAGTATTTT. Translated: CASSLRDRGRTDTQYF. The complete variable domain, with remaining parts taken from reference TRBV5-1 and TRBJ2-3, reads KAGVTQTPRYLIKTRGQQVTLSCSPISGHRSVSWYQQTPGQGLQFLFEYFSETQRNKGNFPGRFSGRQFSNSRSEMNVSTLELGDSALYLCASSLRDRGRTDTQYFGPGTRLTVL.

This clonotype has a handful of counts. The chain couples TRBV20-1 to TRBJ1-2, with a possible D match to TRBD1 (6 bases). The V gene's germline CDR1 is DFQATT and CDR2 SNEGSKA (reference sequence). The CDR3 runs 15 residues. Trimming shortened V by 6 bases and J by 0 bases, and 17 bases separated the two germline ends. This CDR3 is CSARRQAAANYGYTF. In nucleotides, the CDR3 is TGCAGTGCCCGAAGACAGGCAGCAGCTAACTATGGCTACACCTTC.